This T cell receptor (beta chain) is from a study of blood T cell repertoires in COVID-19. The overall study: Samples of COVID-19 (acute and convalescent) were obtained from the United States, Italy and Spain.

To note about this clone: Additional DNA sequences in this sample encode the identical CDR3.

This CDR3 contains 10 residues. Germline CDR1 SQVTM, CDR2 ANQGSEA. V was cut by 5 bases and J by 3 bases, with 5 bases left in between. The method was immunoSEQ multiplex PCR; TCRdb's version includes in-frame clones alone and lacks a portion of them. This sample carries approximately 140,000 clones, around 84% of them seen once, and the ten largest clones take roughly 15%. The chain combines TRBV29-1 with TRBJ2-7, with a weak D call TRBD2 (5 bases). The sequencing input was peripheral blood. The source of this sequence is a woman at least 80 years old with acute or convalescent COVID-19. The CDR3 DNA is TGCAGCGTTCGGGACTACGAGCAGTACTTC. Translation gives CSVRDYEQYF.